This T cell receptor beta chain comes out of a study of cytomegalovirus exposure and HLA in healthy donors. Study-level background: According to later analysis, the same platform produced the 90 to 150 validation and 600 to 800 first-cohort repertoires.

Of note for this clone: What it recognizes is unknown.

The study's findings and limits: The CMV antigen specificity of a few CMV-associated chains was confirmed through in vitro analysis. There were some public TCRs occurring in many donors, but most TCR sequences were rare.

CDR1 is SGHTA and CDR2 is FQGNSA in the germline V gene. This CDR3 has 15 amino acids. The ends were cut back, 3 bases at V and 5 bases at J, with 11 bases in the middle. Measured with immunoSEQ multiplex PCR; TCRdb has only the in-frame clones, and not every one. The table records about 110,000 clones, approximately 89% of them present only once. The TCR sequence derives from a woman aged 18 to 35 in good health and CMV-seronegative. Material for sequencing was PBMCs. This rearrangement joins TRBV7-2 to TRBJ1-6, with D possibly matching TRBD1 (6 bases). The CDR3 region is CASSFGTRNNSPLHF. As DNA, the CDR3 is TGTGCCAGCAGCTTCGGGACACGGAATAATTCACCCCTCCACTTT.